The following is a T cell receptor (beta chain) sequence with its context. The clone's antigen remains unknown. Base quality data are lacking; no much larger clone is found one base away. V is clipped by 2 bases and J by 1 base, and the sequence between their germline boundaries is 11 bases long. From the cysteine through the phenylalanine, the CDR3 covers 15 amino acids. The retained sequence is limited to the CDR3, 45 bases, with the frame set at the first base. CDR1 and CDR2, looked up from the germline V gene, are SGHTA and FQGNSA. The sample comes from a study of radiotherapy plus CTLA-4 blockade in lung cancer (dated by TCRdb to between 2017 and 2018). Study-level background: Among the enrolled patients, under 20% had an objective response, and approximately 33% reached disease control.

Study-wide conclusions, independent of this receptor: Increased serum interferon-beta after radiation, together with early dynamic changes in blood T cell clones, were reported to be the strongest predictors of response. After treatment with radiotherapy and ipilimumab, TCR clones that originated in tumors expanded in peripheral blood.

The library was produced with the immunoSEQ multiplex PCR assay. Imported from immuneACCESS, the table was reduced by TCRdb to in-frame sequences with V and J called. These copies leave out some clones; in studies compared against another copy, an unresolved V gene accounts for under half, and the cause of the remainder is not known. Here the sample has roughly 48,000 clones; 75% to 85% occur a single time. Approximately 3.3% of the sample is taken by the ten largest. The study evaluated CTLA-4 blockade (ipilimumab) given together with focal radiation therapy in patients who had chemo-refractory metastatic non-small-cell lung cancer.

Source: peripheral blood, taken from a patient treated with radiotherapy plus ipilimumab. The chain joins TRBV7-2 to TRBJ1-2; tentative D gene TRBD1, with 5 bases matching. This sequence was found in a human donor with non-small cell lung cancer who had stable disease on radiotherapy plus ipilimumab. The CDR3 protein is CASSLSGGSNYGYTF. In nucleotides, the sequence is TGTGCCAGCAGCTTATCGGGGGGAAGTAACTATGGCTACACCTTC.